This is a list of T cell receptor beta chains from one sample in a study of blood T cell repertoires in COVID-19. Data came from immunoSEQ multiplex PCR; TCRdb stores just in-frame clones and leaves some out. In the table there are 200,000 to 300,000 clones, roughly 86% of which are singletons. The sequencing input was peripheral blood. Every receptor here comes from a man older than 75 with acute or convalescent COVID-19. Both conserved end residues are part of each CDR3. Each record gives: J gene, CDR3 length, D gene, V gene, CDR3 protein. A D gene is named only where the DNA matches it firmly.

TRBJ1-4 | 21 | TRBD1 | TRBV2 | CASSAFPKPGQGTGTNEKLFF
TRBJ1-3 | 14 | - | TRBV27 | CASSLAPSGNTIYF
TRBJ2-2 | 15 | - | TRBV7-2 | CASSLGGPNTGELFF
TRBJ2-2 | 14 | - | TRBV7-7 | CASSLERDTGELFF
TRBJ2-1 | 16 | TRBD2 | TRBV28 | CAPSGTSGRRNNEQFF
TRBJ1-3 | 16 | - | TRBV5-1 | CASSLGREFSGNTIYF
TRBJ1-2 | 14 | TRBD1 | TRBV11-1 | CASSRTGGSYGYTF
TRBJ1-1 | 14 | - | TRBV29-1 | CSVQRGHMNTEAFF
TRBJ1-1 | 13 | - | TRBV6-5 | CASSPPTPIVAFF
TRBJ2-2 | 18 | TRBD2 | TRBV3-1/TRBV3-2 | CASSQGGGSGRPAGELFF
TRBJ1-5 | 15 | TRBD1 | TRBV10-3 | CAISPGGLGNQPQHF
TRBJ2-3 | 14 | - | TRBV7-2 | CASSPPGLRDTQYF
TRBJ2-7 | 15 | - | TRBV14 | CASSSQTGRNYEQYF
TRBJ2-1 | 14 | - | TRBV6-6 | CASSSPGAYNEQFF
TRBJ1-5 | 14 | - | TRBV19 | CASSMAHSNQPQHF
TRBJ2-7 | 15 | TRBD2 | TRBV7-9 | CASSYGTSGTEEQYF
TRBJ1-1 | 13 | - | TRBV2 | CASSVGPNTEAFF
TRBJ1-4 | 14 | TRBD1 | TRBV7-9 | CASSPGQADEKLFF
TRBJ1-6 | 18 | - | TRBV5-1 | CASSGTDTPSSYNSPLHF
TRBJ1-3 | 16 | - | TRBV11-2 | CASSLETVFSGNTIYF
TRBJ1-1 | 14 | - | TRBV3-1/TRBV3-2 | CASSATLGGTEAFF
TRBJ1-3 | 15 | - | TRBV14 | CASSQEMARGNTIYF